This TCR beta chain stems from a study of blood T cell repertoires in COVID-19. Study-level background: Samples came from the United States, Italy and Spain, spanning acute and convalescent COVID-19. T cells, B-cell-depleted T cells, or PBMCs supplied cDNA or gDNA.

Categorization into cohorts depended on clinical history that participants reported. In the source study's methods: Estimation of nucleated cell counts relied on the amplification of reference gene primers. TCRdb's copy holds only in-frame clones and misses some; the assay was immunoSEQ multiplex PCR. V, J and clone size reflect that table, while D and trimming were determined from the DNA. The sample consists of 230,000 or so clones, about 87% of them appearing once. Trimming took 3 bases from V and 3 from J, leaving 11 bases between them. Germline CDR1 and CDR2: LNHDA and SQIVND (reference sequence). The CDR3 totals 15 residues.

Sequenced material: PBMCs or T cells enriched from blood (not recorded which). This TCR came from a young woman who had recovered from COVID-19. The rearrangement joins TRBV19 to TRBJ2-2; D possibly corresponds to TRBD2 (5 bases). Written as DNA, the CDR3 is TGTGCCAGTAGTATCTTCGCGGGCGACACCGGGGAGCTGTTTTTT. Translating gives CASSIFAGDTGELFF.